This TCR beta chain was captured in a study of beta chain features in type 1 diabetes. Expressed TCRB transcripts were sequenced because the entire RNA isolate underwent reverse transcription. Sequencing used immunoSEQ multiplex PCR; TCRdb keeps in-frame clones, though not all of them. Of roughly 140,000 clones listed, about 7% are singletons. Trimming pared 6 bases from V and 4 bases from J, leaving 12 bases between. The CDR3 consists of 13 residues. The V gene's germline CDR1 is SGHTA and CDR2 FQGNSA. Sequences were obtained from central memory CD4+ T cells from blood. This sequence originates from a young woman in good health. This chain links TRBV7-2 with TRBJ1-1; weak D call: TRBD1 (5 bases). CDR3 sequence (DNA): TGTGCCAGCAGTTATAGGGGACTCACTGAAGCTTTCTTT. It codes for CASSYRGLTEAFF.